The entry below describes one T cell receptor beta chain. Its specificity is unknown. The sample originates from a study of blood T cells in healthy people across ages. There are 14 residues in the CDR3. With 6 bases removed from V and 2 bases from J, the gap between germline ends came to 13 bases. Primers used in a second PCR of roughly 6 to 11 cycles were a sample-barcoded 5' primer and a J-beta primer mix. TCRdb independently ran MiXCR on the 5' RACE reads; one entry per CDR3 protein. The table includes approximately 780,000 distinct CDR3 sequences, more than 25% detected once. Points from the study as a whole: There were more naive CD4+ cells and higher diversity in long-lived donors than in aged donors.

In addition, the sample was reused for a study of T cells of mothers and their children. This second report adds: A few healthy Caucasian mothers served as donors, and their six children did as well. Related and unrelated pairs show similar thymic shaping of TCR recombination output.

The chain links TRBV12-3 or TRBV12-4 to TRBJ2-5; D might be TRBD1 or TRBD2, each matching 5 bases. The sample was blood. The receptor comes from a boy between 5 and 17 years old in good health. In DNA form, the CDR3 reads TGTGCCAGCAGGTCCGGGACGAGGCAAGAGACCCAGTACTTC. This translates into CASRSGTRQETQYF.